The T cell receptor (beta chain) described here comes from a study of human T cells and chemical hapten exposure. Study-wide background: Sensitization applied 2% DPC to approximately 2 cm by approximately 2 cm of upper inner arm skin. Findings of the study overall: TCRs whose frequency exceeded 1 in 1000 remained the same following DPC sensitization. Counts of expanded TCRs at PT1 were positively correlated with patch test score. There were significantly more large CDR3 similarity clusters among expanded TCRs than among controls.

Time point: patch test 1, 2 weeks after DPC sensitization. Noted treatment: therapeutic diphenylcyclopropenone sensitization with weekly scalp DPC. For this clonotype: Its antigen is unknown.

The CDR3 has 17 residues. In germline, CDR1 is ENHRY, CDR2 SYGVKD. Trimming at V came to 0 bases and at J to 1 base, leaving 3 bases not matched to a gene. TCRdb independently ran MiXCR on the RACE reads; one entry per CDR3 protein. This sample carries 380,000 or so distinct CDR3 sequences, 4.8% of them seen once, and the ten largest clones take approximately 2.5%. This sequence was found in a woman aged 45-65 years with alopecia areata. Some clones in this sample may be carry-over from other donors' samples. Sequencing used whole blood, obtained in connection with sensitization to the hapten diphenylcyclopropenone (DPC). The chain links TRBV10-3 to TRBJ2-4, with TRBD1 matching over 10 bases. CDR3 residues: CAISESGTGAAKNIQYF. CDR3 coding DNA: TGTGCCATCAGTGAGTCTGGGACAGGGGCGGCCAAAAACATTCAGTACTTC.